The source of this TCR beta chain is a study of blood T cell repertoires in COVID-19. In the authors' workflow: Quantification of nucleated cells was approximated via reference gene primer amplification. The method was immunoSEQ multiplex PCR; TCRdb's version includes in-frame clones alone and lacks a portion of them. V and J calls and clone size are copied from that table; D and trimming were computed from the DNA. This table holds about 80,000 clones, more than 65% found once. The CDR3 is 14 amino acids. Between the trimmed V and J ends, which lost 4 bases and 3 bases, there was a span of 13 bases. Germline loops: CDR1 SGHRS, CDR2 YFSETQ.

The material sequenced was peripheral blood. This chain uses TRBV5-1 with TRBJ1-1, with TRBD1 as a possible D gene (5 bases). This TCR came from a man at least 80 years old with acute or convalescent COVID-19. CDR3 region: CASSQDGGDTEAFF. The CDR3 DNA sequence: TGCGCCAGCAGCCAGGACGGAGGGGACACTGAAGCTTTCTTT. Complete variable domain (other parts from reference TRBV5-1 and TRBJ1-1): KAGVTQTPRYLIKTRGQQVTLSCSPISGHRSVSWYQQTPGQGLQFLFEYFSETQRNKGNFPGRFSGRQFSNSRSEMNVSTLELGDSALYLCASSQDGGDTEAFFGQGTRLTVV.